This T cell receptor (beta chain) was recorded in a study of response to subunit inactivated influenza vaccine (dated by TCRdb to the late 2010s). Concerning the study at large: The study used deep quantitative T cell receptor repertoire profiling to track responses to a trivalent subunit inactivated influenza vaccine. On the study overall, not on this receptor specifically: According to the authors, only a limited number of new T cells may be recruited by each seasonal influenza vaccination.

To prepare the library, RT-PCR was applied. Sequencing used an Illumina HiSeq 2500. TCRdb redid the processing of the public reads, applying fastp at Q25 and MiXCR, and retained in-frame beta chains. One record per CDR3 amino acid sequence lists the most common genes and DNA. The sample profile shows about 540,000 distinct CDR3 sequences; roughly 25% of them were found once. Under 3.5% of the sample rests with the top ten. The table lists this clonotype with a few counts. Which antigen it targets is not known. No base quality information exists; no much larger clone differs at one position. Trimming removed 7 bases from V and 3 bases from J; the gene matches leave 10 bases unexplained. Looking up the germline V gene (reference sequence) yields CDR1 DFQATT and CDR2 SNEGSKA. There are 14 amino acids in the CDR3, from cysteine to phenylalanine inclusive. The read is trimmed to its CDR3 DNA, 42 bases read in frame from base 1.

These data were also reused for a study on T cells expressing NK-cell markers. The second study's paper adds: 5'RACE template switching, by which a universal primer site and unique molecular identifiers were added, was used to make TCR beta cDNA libraries. In sorted CD3+CD56+NKG2C+, CD3+CD56+NKG2C- and CD3+CD56-NKG2C+ T-cell subsets from eight or nine donors, TCR beta-chain repertoires were profiled. Among the eight sequenced donors, seven were HCMV-seropositive and one was HCMV-seronegative. To restrict sorting to alphabetaTCR-expressing T cells, an anti-gammadeltaTCR antibody was added in several experiments. For roughly six donors, the dominant CD3+CD56+NKG2C+ clonotypes were among the top 10 CD8+ clonotypes and accounted for roughly 1.0-8% of CD8+ T cells. Those dominant clonotypes were again the most abundant among CD3+CD56-NKG2C+ cells in several donors, at roughly 25-60.1%. It remained unclear whether the expanded NKG2C-expressing T cell clones were specific for HCMV antigens. The study sequenced eight donors, all healthy volunteers chosen at random: three men and five women. To determine HCMV serostatus, a commercial ELISA kit was used to detect HCMV-specific IgG in serum. Ficoll density gradient centrifugation was used to isolate peripheral blood mononuclear cells from blood. CD4+ and CD8+ T cells were isolated from PBMC by magnetic immunoseparation with Miltenyi isolation kits. cDNA synthesis was primed from the TCR beta constant segment and was followed by two successive PCR amplification steps. Illumina HiSeq 2000/2500, MiSeq or NextSeq was used to sequence libraries as 2 x 150 bp reads. MIGEC was used to demultiplex reads and group reads by UMI, and MiTCR was used to assemble and quantify clonotypes. To exclude erroneous sequences, any TCR cDNA sequence not supported by at least two reads was discarded. The tcR package was used for downstream repertoire analysis, and clonotypes were matched across fractions by CDR3 nucleotide sequence plus V segment. VDJmatch was used to annotate antigen specificity against VDJdb, with one amino acid substitution in CDR3 allowed.

The source of this sequence is a man aged 50-59 years who received an inactivated influenza vaccine. Donor details come from another sample of the same person, matched by shared clones. Sequences were derived from CD4+ T cells sorted from PBMCs, sampled 11 to 12 days after vaccination. The rearrangement joined TRBV20-1 to TRBJ2-3; 7 bases in the middle match TRBD2. The CDR3 region: CSGPAGGGTDTQYF. The DNA sequence is given as TGCAGTGGGCCCGCCGGCGGGGGAACAGATACGCAGTATTTT.